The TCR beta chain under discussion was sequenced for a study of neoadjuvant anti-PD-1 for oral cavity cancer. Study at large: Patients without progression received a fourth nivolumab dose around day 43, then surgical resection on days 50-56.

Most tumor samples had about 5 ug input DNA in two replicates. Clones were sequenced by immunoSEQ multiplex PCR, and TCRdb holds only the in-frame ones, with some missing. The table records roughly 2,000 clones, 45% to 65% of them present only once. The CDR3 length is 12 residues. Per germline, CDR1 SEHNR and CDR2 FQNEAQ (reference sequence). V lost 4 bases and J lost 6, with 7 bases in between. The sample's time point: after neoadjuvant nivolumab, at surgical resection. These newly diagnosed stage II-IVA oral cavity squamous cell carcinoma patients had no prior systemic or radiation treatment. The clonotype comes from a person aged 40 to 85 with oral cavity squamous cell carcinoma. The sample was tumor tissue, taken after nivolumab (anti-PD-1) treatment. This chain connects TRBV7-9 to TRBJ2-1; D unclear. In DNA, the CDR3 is TGTGCCAGCAGCTGGGCTGGCAATGAGCAGTTCTTC. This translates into CASSWAGNEQFF.